This TCR beta chain was captured by sequencing in a study of blood T cell repertoires in COVID-19 (dated by TCRdb to about 2020). With regard to the full study: Samples covering the acute and convalescent phases of COVID-19 were provided by collaborators in the United States, Italy and Spain. Where available, HLA class I and class II types were obtained from metadata supplied by the sample provider rather than from assay-based typing. The samples were drawn from the first 160 participants of the ongoing ImmuneRACE study and from 1,200 or so subjects provided by 6 global collaborators. Nearly every sample came with metadata listing a de-identified subject ID, COVID-19 status, age in years and sex. Deeply sampled blood TCRbeta repertoires from subjects exposed to, actively infected with, or recovered from COVID-19 were included in the dataset. The repertoires were released in a freely available public database meant as a resource for research on the immune response to SARS-CoV-2. The material from the prospective study consisted of cDNA or gDNA derived from T cells, B-cell-depleted T cells, or PBMCs. Summary of the overall study and its limitations: The quantity of clinical and demographic metadata differed by source and by participant and was supplied without curation.

One collaborating source in Seattle enrolled patients while the patients were actively infected and followed the patients over time throughout the course of disease. Collaborating institutions collected whole blood in K2EDTA tubes following their own protocols. For TCRbeta analysis, collaborator samples were shipped as frozen whole blood, as isolated PBMCs, or as DNA extracted from either sample type. For this clone: The clone's antigen remains unknown. Per-nucleotide qualities are absent, and no much larger clonotype sits a single base away.

TCRbeta CDR3 regions were amplified from genomic DNA by means of the immunoSEQ Assay, a bias-controlled multiplex PCR. The original pipeline was this. The number of nucleated cells in each sample was estimated by amplification of reference gene primers within the assay. To quantify the absolute abundance of each unique TCRbeta CDR3 rearrangement, sequence reads were collapsed and filtered. Productive Simpson clonality was computed per sample as the square root of Simpson's diversity index over productive rearrangements. TCRdb limited this immuneACCESS table to in-frame rearrangements with V and J called. A share of clones is missing; checked studies link under half to unresolved V genes, and the rest is unexplained. V, J and clone size were drawn from that table, and D and trimming were deduced from the DNA. Counted in this sample were approximately 330,000 clones; approximately 90% of them appeared once. 9.9% of the sample is in the top ten clones.

The receptor was derived from a man aged 25 to 45 with COVID-19, enrolled during active disease. The sequenced sample was peripheral blood.

The nucleotide sequence reads as follows: TGCGCCAGCAGCACCACAGGGGGCGGCCAAGAGACCCAGTACTTC. Its product reads: CASSTTGGGQETQYF. The rearranged segments are TRBV5-1 and TRBJ2-5, and 9 junction bases match TRBD1. Reading the germline V gene gives CDR1 SGHRS and CDR2 YFSETQ. Trimming accounts for 4 bases at V and 1 base at J, while the number of junction bases matched to no gene is 5. From the cysteine through the phenylalanine, the CDR3 covers 15 amino acids. The retained sequence is limited to the CDR3, 45 bases, with the frame set at the first base.